The next 16 T cell receptor beta chains were all read from a single sample in a study of blood T cell repertoires in COVID-19. Generated by immunoSEQ multiplex PCR, the TCRdb table keeps only in-frame clones and is missing some. The sample comprises about 120,000 clones, 65% to 85% of which are singletons, and 4% to 5.5% rests with the top ten. The material sequenced was peripheral blood. The receptors here all came from an older woman with acute or convalescent COVID-19.

Only a few counts were recorded for this clone. V usage is TRBV9 and J usage is TRBJ1-6; 7 bases map to TRBD1. With 0 bases clipped from V and 7 bases from J, the junction kept 7 bases outside the gene matches. CDR1 and CDR2 (germline): SGDLS, YYNGEE. The CDR3 has 16 amino acids. The CDR3 nucleotides read TGTGCCAGCAGCGTAGTAGAGGGGGCTGGGAATTCACCCCTCCACTTT. Its translation is CASSVVEGAGNSPLHF.

The chain has TRBV30 and TRBJ2-6; D uncertain. The CDR3 is made up of 17 amino acids. Trimming stripped 3 bases from V and 4 bases from J, with 19 bases between. The germline gives CDR1 GTSNPN, CDR2 SVGIG (reference sequence). CDR3 protein: CAWRILGIRRGANVLTF. CDR3 sequence (DNA): TGTGCCTGGAGAATTCTGGGCATCCGTCGCGGGGCCAACGTCCTGACTTTC.

The chain combines TRBV6-5 with TRBJ1-1; 8 bases align to TRBD1. The length of the CDR3 is 15 residues. The junction had 7 bases not matched to a gene; V was cut back by 2 bases and J by 5 bases. Looked up from germline, CDR1 is MNHEY and CDR2 is SVGAGI. The CDR3 loop is CASSYTRQGRTEAFF. Written as DNA, the CDR3 is TGTGCCAGCAGTTACACCCGACAGGGGAGGACTGAAGCTTTCTTT.

Note on this clone: This same CDR3 is encoded by further DNA sequences in the sample. The chain links TRBV7-8 to TRBJ1-3; no firm D call. V lost 2 bases and J 4 bases, leaving 6 bases between the germline ends. Germline V gives CDR1 SGHVS, CDR2 FQNEAQ. The CDR3 extends over 13 amino acids. The CDR3, as DNA: TGTGCCAGCAGCTTACCCGGGGGAAACACCATATATTTT. It yields the protein CASSLPGGNTIYF.

This clone was counted once. This chain uses TRBV29-1 with TRBJ1-1; 7 nucleotides line up with TRBD1. CDR1 and CDR2 (germline): SQVTM, ANQGSEA. This CDR3 spans 14 amino acids. V shed 7 bases and J 0 bases; nucleotides not matched to a gene: 8. CDR3 nucleotide sequence: TGCAGCGCAGACAGGGCCGCGATGAACACTGAAGCTTTCTTT. As protein: CSADRAAMNTEAFF. Variable domain in full (rest from reference TRBV29-1 and TRBJ1-1): SAVISQKPSRDICQRGTSLTIQCQVDSQVTMMFWYRQQPGQSLTLIATANQGSEATYESGFVIDKFPISRPNLTFSTLTVSNMSPEDSSIYLCSADRAAMNTEAFFGQGTRLTVV.

V usage is TRBV19 and J usage is TRBJ1-2; a weak D match, TRBD1 (5 bases). The CDR3 totals 15 residues. Trimming removed 6 bases at V and 1 base at J, with 15 bases between. CDR1 LNHDA and CDR2 SQIVND come from the germline V gene (reference sequence). The CDR3 DNA follows: TGTGCCAGTAGCAACCTACGGGGGGTTAACTATGGCTACACCTTC. This translates into CASSNLRGVNYGYTF.

The V gene is TRBV29-1, the J gene TRBJ1-2, with D unresolved. The germline V gene encodes CDR1 SQVTM and CDR2 ANQGSEA. Between the trimmed V and J ends, which lost 4 bases and 8 bases, there was a span of 5 bases. The CDR3 contains 9 residues. The CDR3 nucleotides are TGCAGCGTTGGAGTCGGCTACACCTTC. Translating gives CSVGVGYTF.

The rearrangement uses TRBV2 and TRBJ1-2, with TRBD1 matching over 9 bases. Germline lookup yields CDR1 SNHLY and CDR2 FYNNEI. Unmatched junction bases numbered 5, after V lost 4 bases and J lost 8 bases. The CDR3 loop spans 13 amino acids. CDR3 sequence reads: CASSGGQGSGYTF. CDR3 sequence (DNA): TGTGCCAGCAGTGGGGGACAGGGTAGCGGCTACACCTTC.

The gene calls are TRBV2 and TRBJ1-1; 8 bases match TRBD1. CDR1 is SNHLY and CDR2 is FYNNEI in the germline V gene. V shed 5 bases, J shed 5 bases, and the junction held 7 bases outside the gene matches. This CDR3 comprises 14 residues. CDR3 nucleotide sequence: TGTGCCAGCAGTACCCGGACAGGGCGGACTGAAGCTTTCTTT. Amino acid sequence: CASSTRTGRTEAFF.

The chain combines TRBV6-5 with TRBJ2-5; 7 bases are a match to TRBD1. This CDR3 has 12 amino acids. Germline V gene sequence: CDR1 MNHEY, CDR2 SVGAGI. After removal of 7 bases from V and 4 bases from J, the junction contained 3 bases not matched to a gene. CDR3 sequence: CASTPGGETQYF. DNA of the CDR3: TGTGCCAGCACTCCAGGGGGAGAGACCCAGTACTTC.

The chain joins TRBV5-6 to TRBJ2-1; D remains unclear. Trimming stripped 0 bases from V and 3 bases from J, with 4 bases between. The CDR3 sequence is 13 residues long. CDR1 and CDR2 (germline): SGHDT, YYEEEE. The CDR3 region is CASSLGLYNEQFF. In DNA, the CDR3 is TGTGCCAGCAGCTTGGGGCTCTACAATGAGCAGTTCTTC.

This clone was detected once. The chain uses TRBV5-1 and TRBJ2-1; the D gene is possibly TRBD1 (5 bases). The V and J ends lost 2 bases and 6 bases respectively, with 15 bases between them. Germline V lookup: CDR1 SGHRS, CDR2 YFSETQ. This CDR3 contains 15 residues. The CDR3 nucleotides read TGCGCCAGCAGCTTCAGGGCCTCTCCCCTCAATGAGCAGTTCTTC. Its translation: CASSFRASPLNEQFF. Supplemented by reference TRBV5-1 and TRBJ2-1, the full variable domain reads KAGVTQTPRYLIKTRGQQVTLSCSPISGHRSVSWYQQTPGQGLQFLFEYFSETQRNKGNFPGRFSGRQFSNSRSEMNVSTLELGDSALYLCASSFRASPLNEQFFGPGTRLTVL.

V gene TRBV9 combines with J gene TRBJ2-7, with D possibly being TRBD1 (5 bases). V dropped 0 bases and J dropped 3 bases, with 13 bases sitting between them. The CDR3 runs to 15 residues. CDR1 is SGDLS and CDR2 is YYNGEE in the germline V gene. The CDR3 is CASSVAPGIIYEQYF. Here the CDR3 DNA reads TGTGCCAGCAGCGTAGCTCCAGGGATTATCTACGAGCAGTACTTC.

This clone showed up just a few times. Here the CDR3 reads CAIRPPTGYTEAFF. CDR3 coding DNA: TGTGCCATCAGGCCTCCGACAGGGTACACTGAAGCTTTCTTT. The chain employs TRBV10-3 and TRBJ1-1; 7 nucleotides line up with TRBD1. Per germline, CDR1 ENHRY and CDR2 SYGVKD. Germline trimming cut 6 bases from V and 3 bases from J; bases unmatched to any gene: 7. There are 14 residues in the CDR3.

The rearrangement uses TRBV5-6 and TRBJ2-7; D remains ambiguous. The V end lost 3 bases, the J end lost 3 bases, and 13 bases lay between the germline ends. CDR3 length equals 14 residues. Germline lookup yields CDR1 SGHDT and CDR2 YYEEEE. The CDR3 bases are TGTGCCAGCAGCTCCGTCGGCAGGTACTACGAGCAGTACGTC. It codes for CASSSVGRYYEQYV.

The chain is built from TRBV3-1 (or the pseudogene TRBV3-2) and TRBJ2-1, with 9 bases aligning to TRBD2. Trimming removed 4 bases from V and 2 bases from J; junction bases left unmatched: 9. Germline CDR1 LGHDT, CDR2 YNNKEL (reference sequence). The CDR3 is 17 amino acids. The CDR3 loop is CASSPNPGLATYNEQFF. The CDR3 nucleotides read TGTGCCAGCAGCCCCAACCCAGGACTAGCGACCTACAATGAGCAGTTCTTC.